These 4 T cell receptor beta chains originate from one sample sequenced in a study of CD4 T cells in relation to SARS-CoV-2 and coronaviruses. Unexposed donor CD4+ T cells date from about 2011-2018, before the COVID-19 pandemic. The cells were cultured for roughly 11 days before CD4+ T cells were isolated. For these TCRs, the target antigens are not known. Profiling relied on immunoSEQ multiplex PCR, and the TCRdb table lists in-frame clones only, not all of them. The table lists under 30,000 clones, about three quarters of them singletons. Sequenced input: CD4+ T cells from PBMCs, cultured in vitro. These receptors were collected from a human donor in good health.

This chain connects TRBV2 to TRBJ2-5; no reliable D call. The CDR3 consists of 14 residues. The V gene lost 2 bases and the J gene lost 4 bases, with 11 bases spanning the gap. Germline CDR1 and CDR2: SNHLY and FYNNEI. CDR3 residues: CASSEYRSRETQYF. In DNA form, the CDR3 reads TGTGCCAGCAGTGAATATAGGAGTCGAGAGACCCAGTACTTC.

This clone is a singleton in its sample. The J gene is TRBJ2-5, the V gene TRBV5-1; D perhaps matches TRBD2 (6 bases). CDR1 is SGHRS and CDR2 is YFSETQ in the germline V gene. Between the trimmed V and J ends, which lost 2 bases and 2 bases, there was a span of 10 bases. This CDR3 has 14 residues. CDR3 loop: CASSFNRGQETQYF. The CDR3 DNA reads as TGCGCCAGCAGCTTTAACCGGGGGCAAGAGACCCAGTACTTC.

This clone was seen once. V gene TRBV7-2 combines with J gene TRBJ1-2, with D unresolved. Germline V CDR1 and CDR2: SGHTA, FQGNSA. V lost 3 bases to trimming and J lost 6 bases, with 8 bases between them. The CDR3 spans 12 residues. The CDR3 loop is CASSFYGDGYTF. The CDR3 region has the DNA TGTGCCAGCAGCTTTTACGGGGATGGCTACACCTTC.

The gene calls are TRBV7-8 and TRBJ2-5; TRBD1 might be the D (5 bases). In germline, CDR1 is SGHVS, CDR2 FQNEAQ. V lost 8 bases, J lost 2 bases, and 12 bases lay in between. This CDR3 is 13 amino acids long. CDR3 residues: CASRNRYQETQYF. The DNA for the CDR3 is TGTGCCAGCCGCAACAGGTATCAAGAGACCCAGTACTTC.